The 21 T cell receptor beta chains below were found in one sample sequenced in a study of Ad26.COV2.S vaccination and SARS-CoV-2 variants. Here immunoSEQ multiplex PCR was the method, and the copy in TCRdb shows in-frame clones only, minus some. The sample lists hundreds of thousands of clones, 88% seen once, with 6.4% in the top ten. As to treatment: about 20 received Ad26.COV2.S at low or high dose, single or two shots; 5 received placebo; per-sample allocation not given. On day 63 after the first injection, vaccine and placebo recipients gave samples. Sequenced here: peripheral blood, sampled in a trial of Ad26.COV2.S vaccine versus placebo. These receptors were collected from a person between 18 and 65 years old who received the Ad26.COV2.S COVID-19 vaccine or a placebo.

This CDR3 is CSVEAGTGELFF. The DNA for the CDR3 is TGCAGCGTTGAGGCGGGTACCGGGGAGCTGTTTTTT. The V and J genes are TRBV29-1 and TRBJ2-2; D is possibly TRBD2 (5 bases). Per the germline V gene, CDR1 is SQVTM and CDR2 is ANQGSEA. The CDR3 is made up of 12 amino acids. Trimming left V 3 bases short and J 5 bases short, with 7 bases between.

The chain carries TRBV6-5 and TRBJ1-1; TRBD1 aligns across 7 bases. This CDR3 has 14 amino acids. CDR1 is MNHEY, CDR2 SVGAGI, per germline. After removal of 2 bases from V and 10 bases from J, the junction contained 10 bases not matched to a gene. The CDR3 DNA follows: TGTGCCAGCAGTTACGAGGGACAGCGAATAGGAGCTTTCTTT. It encodes CASSYEGQRIGAFF.

The count of this clone is one. This sequence joins TRBV3-1 (or the pseudogene TRBV3-2) and TRBJ1-1; 9 bases fit TRBD1. V trimming: 3 bases; J trimming: 4 bases; junction bases outside the gene matches: 6. The CDR3 has 15 amino acids. Germline V lookup: CDR1 LGHDT, CDR2 YNNKEL (reference sequence). The CDR3 spells CASSQGQGWFTEAFF. The CDR3 nucleotides are TGTGCCAGCAGCCAGGGACAGGGATGGTTCACTGAAGCTTTCTTT.

This rearrangement joins TRBV3-1 (or the pseudogene TRBV3-2) to TRBJ1-3, with D unclear. The germline V and J ends were trimmed by 2 bases and 0 bases, with 8 bases remaining between them. CDR3 length: 15 residues. CDR1 is LGHDT, CDR2 YNNKEL, per germline (reference sequence). CDR3 in DNA: TGTGCCAGCAGCCAATCAGCCAACTCTGGAAACACCATATATTTT. Its protein product is CASSQSANSGNTIYF.

The chain employs TRBV2 and TRBJ1-4, with a weak D call TRBD1 (5 bases). Trimming stripped 3 bases from V and 3 bases from J, with 14 bases between. This CDR3 region has 16 residues. Germline CDR1 is SNHLY and CDR2 is FYNNEI. Here the CDR3 reads CASSERGRLANEKLFF. DNA of the CDR3: TGTGCCAGCAGTGAGAGGGGACGGCTGGCTAATGAAAAACTGTTTTTT.

The chain links TRBV5-4 to TRBJ2-5, with D hard to call. V lost 1 base, J lost 8 bases, and 12 bases lay in between. Germline V gene lookup returns CDR1 SGHNT and CDR2 YYREEE (reference sequence). The CDR3 covers 13 residues. The chain's CDR3 is CASSLWQVQTQYF. The CDR3 DNA follows: TGTGCCAGCAGCTTGTGGCAGGTTCAAACCCAGTACTTC.

The chain's CDR3 is CASSRPRRSGQGYTEAFF. As DNA, the CDR3 is TGTGCCAGCAGCCGACCCCGAAGGTCGGGACAGGGATACACTGAAGCTTTCTTT. This rearrangement joins TRBV3-1 (or the pseudogene TRBV3-2) to TRBJ1-1; 9 positions match TRBD1. V was clipped by 4 bases and J by 3 bases; unmatched bases: 15. Germline V gene data show CDR1 as LGHDT and CDR2 as YNNKEL (reference sequence). The CDR3 consists of 18 residues.

V gene TRBV27 combines with J gene TRBJ2-6; 9 positions agree with TRBD1. After removal of 3 bases from V and 2 bases from J, the junction contained 8 bases not matched to a gene. The CDR3 contains 18 residues. Germline CDR1 is MNHEY and CDR2 is SMNVEV (reference sequence). CDR3 nucleotides: TGTGCCAGCAGTTTCATTCCCGGGACAGGGACTGGGGCCAACGTCCTGACTTTC. This sequence encodes CASSFIPGTGTGANVLTF. Variable domain in full (rest from reference TRBV27 and TRBJ2-6): EAQVTQNPRYLITVTGKKLTVTCSQNMNHEYMSWYRQDPGLGLRQIYYSMNVEVTDKGDVPEGYKVSRKEKRNFPLILESPSPNQTSLYFCASSFIPGTGTGANVLTFGAGSRLTVL.

Many counts were recorded for this clone. The J gene is TRBJ2-1, the V gene TRBV12-3 or TRBV12-4; possible D gene TRBD1, 5 bases. Between the trimmed V and J ends, which lost 2 bases and 13 bases, there was a span of 9 bases. The CDR3 covers 11 residues. The CDR3 region is CASSLRGGQFF. CDR3 in DNA: TGTGCCAGCAGTTTAAGGGGCGGACAGTTCTTC.

DNA for the CDR3: TGTGCCAGCAGCCCGCCGAGGAGCCATTCCTCTGGAAACACCATATATTTT. It yields the protein CASSPPRSHSSGNTIYF. The chain carries TRBV9 and TRBJ1-3; D gene ambiguous. Between the trimmed V and J ends, which lost 4 bases and 0 bases, there was a span of 17 bases. Per the germline V gene, CDR1 is SGDLS and CDR2 is YYNGEE. The CDR3 is made up of 17 amino acids.

The DNA for the CDR3 is TGTGCCAGCAGTGATTGGGGTGGGGGAGAAGCTTTCTTT. As protein: CASSDWGGGEAFF. The V call is TRBV25-1, the J call TRBJ1-1; maybe TRBD1 (5 bases). The germline gives CDR1 MGHDK, CDR2 SYGVNS. There are 13 residues in the CDR3. Trimming took 3 bases from V and 8 from J, leaving 13 bases between them.

This clone was found a few times. V is TRBV30 and J is TRBJ1-2; no firm D call. Trimming took off 0 bases at V and 0 bases at J, with 11 bases between the two ends. The germline V gene has CDR1 GTSNPN and CDR2 SVGIG (reference sequence). The CDR3 extends over 15 amino acids. Here the CDR3 DNA reads TGTGCCTGGAGTGTAGGTGTGGCAGCTAACTATGGCTACACCTTC. Translating it yields CAWSVGVAANYGYTF.

This clone showed up just a few times. The J gene is TRBJ2-7, the V gene TRBV5-6; 13 bases fit TRBD2. This CDR3 is built from 15 residues. CDR1 is SGHDT, CDR2 YYEEEE, per germline. Trimming cost V 4 bases and J 3 bases; bases outside gene matches: 4. The CDR3 region has the DNA TGTGCCAGCAGCGGGGGACTAGCGGGAAGCTACGAGCAGTACTTC. As protein: CASSGGLAGSYEQYF.

V and J are TRBV7-9 and TRBJ1-5, with D unresolved. The V gene lost 6 bases and the J gene lost 3 bases, with 12 bases spanning the gap. Germline-derived CDR1 and CDR2 are SEHNR and FQNEAQ (reference sequence). There are 14 residues in the CDR3. The CDR3 nucleotides read TGTGCCAGCAGTCAAACGGGGATCAATCAGCCCCAGCATTTT. Translating gives CASSQTGINQPQHF. Full variable domain (missing parts from reference TRBV7-9 and TRBJ1-5): DTGVSQNPRHKITKRGQNVTFRCDPISEHNRLYWYRQTLGQGPEFLTYFQNEAQLEKSRLLSDRFSAERPKGSFSTLEIQRTEQGDSAMYLCASSQTGINQPQHFGDGTRLSIL.

This clone was found a few times. J is TRBJ1-5 and V is TRBV24-1; 7 positions match TRBD1. Trimming took 3 bases from V and 3 from J; bases not matched to a gene: 10. CDR3 size: 17 residues. Germline assignment: CDR1 KGHDR and CDR2 SFDVKD. CDR3 coding DNA: TGTGCCACCAGTGATGGAACAGGGGACCCGTCCAATCAGCCCCAGCATTTT. It encodes CATSDGTGDPSNQPQHF.

The chain carries TRBV6-2 or TRBV6-3 and TRBJ2-7; 7 positions match TRBD1. Germline V gene sequence: CDR1 MNHEY, CDR2 SVGEGT. The J segment lost 6 bases and the V segment lost 5 bases, leaving 13 bases of the junction unmatched. This CDR3 spans 15 amino acids. CDR3 loop: CASSQRLEGAGEQYF. CDR3 sequence (DNA): TGTGCCAGCAGTCAACGCCTTGAGGGGGCGGGCGAGCAGTACTTC.

The chain employs TRBV28 and TRBJ1-5; no clear D gene. With 7 bases removed from V and 7 bases from J, the gap between germline ends came to 11 bases. Germline V CDR1 and CDR2: MDHEN, SYDVKM. The CDR3 runs 12 residues. In nucleotides, the CDR3 is TGTGCCAGCACAGCCGATGTGCAGCCCCAGCATTTT. Its protein is CASTADVQPQHF.

This clone was detected a few times. The chain uses TRBV6-5 and TRBJ2-5; D is possibly TRBD1 or TRBD2 (5 bases each). Trimming cost V 3 bases and J 4 bases, with 9 bases left between them. Germline V lookup: CDR1 MNHEY, CDR2 SVGAGI. The CDR3 contains 13 residues. DNA for the CDR3: TGTGCCAGCAGTTATAAGGGGAGAGAGACCCAGTACTTC. This codes for CASSYKGRETQYF.

The gene calls are TRBV7-2 and TRBJ2-7; 8 bases align to TRBD2. The ends lost 2 bases at V and 4 bases at J; junction bases unmatched: 7. The CDR3 length is 15 residues. Germline CDR1 and CDR2: SGHTA and FQGNSA. This CDR3 is CASSLRAGVQYEQYF. The CDR3 DNA is TGTGCCAGCAGCTTACGAGCGGGGGTACAGTACGAGCAGTACTTC.

The chain couples TRBV7-2 to TRBJ2-3; the match to TRBD1 covers 7 bases. This CDR3 comprises 15 residues. Germline values: CDR1 SGHTA, CDR2 FQGNSA. Germline trimming cut 8 bases from V and 1 base from J; bases unmatched to any gene: 9. CDR3 sequence: CASLTRGQRTDTQYF. The CDR3 DNA follows: TGTGCCAGCCTGACCCGGGGACAGCGCACAGATACGCAGTATTTT.

The chain couples TRBV7-8 to TRBJ2-7, with a weak D call TRBD1 (6 bases). Germline V gives CDR1 SGHVS, CDR2 FQNEAQ. This CDR3 contains 13 residues. The V and J ends lost 5 bases and 1 base respectively, with 9 bases between them. In DNA form, the CDR3 reads TGTGCCAGCAGCATAGACAGGTCCTACGAGCAGTACTTC. Protein: CASSIDRSYEQYF.